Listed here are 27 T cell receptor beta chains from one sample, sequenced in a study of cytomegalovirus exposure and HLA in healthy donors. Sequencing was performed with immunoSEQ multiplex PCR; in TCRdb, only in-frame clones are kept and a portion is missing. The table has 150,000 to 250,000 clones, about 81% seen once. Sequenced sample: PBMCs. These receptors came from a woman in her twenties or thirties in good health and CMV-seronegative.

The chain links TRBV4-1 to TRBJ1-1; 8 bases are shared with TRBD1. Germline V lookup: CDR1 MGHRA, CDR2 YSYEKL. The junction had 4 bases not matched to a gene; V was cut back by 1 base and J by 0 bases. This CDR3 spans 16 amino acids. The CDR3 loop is CASSQGSGGLNTEAFF. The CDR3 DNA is TGCGCCAGCAGCCAAGGGTCAGGGGGCTTGAACACTGAAGCTTTCTTT.

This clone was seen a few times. The DNA of the CDR3 is TGTGCCTGCCGGGACACCTCTAACTATGGCTACACCTTC. Protein sequence: CACRDTSNYGYTF. This sequence joins TRBV28 and TRBJ1-2; D is perhaps TRBD1 (6 bases). Germline lookup yields CDR1 MDHEN and CDR2 SYDVKM. There are 13 residues in the CDR3. Trimming pared 11 bases from V and 0 bases from J, leaving 13 bases between.

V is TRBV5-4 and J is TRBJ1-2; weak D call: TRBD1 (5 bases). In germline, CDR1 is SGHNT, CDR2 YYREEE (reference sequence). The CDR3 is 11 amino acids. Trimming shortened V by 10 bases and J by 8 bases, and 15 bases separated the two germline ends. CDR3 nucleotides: TGTGCCGGAAAAGAAGGGGCCGGCTACACCTTC. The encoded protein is CAGKEGAGYTF.

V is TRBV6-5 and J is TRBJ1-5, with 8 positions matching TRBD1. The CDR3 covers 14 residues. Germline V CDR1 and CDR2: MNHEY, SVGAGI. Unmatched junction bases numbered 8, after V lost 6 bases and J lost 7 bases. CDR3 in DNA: TGTGCCAGCAGACCGACAGGGGAAAGACAGCCCCAGCATTTT. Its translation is CASRPTGERQPQHF.

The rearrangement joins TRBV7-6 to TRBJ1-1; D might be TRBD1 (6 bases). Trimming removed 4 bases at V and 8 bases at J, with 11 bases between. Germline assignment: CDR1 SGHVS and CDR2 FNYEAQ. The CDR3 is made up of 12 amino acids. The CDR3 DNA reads TGTGCCAGCAGCTCTCAGGGGCTGGAAGCTTTCTTT. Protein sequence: CASSSQGLEAFF. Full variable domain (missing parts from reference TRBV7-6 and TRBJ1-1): GAGVSQSPRYKVTKRGQDVALRCDPISGHVSLYWYRQALGQGPEFLTYFNYEAQQDKSGLPNDRFSAERPEGSISTLTIQRTEQRDSAMYRCASSSQGLEAFFGQGTRLTVV.

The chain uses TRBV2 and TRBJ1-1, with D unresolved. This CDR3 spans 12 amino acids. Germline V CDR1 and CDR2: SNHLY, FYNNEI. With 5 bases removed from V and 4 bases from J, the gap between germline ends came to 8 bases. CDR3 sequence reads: CASSFSGTEAFF. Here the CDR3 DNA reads TGTGCCAGCAGTTTTAGCGGCACTGAAGCTTTCTTT.

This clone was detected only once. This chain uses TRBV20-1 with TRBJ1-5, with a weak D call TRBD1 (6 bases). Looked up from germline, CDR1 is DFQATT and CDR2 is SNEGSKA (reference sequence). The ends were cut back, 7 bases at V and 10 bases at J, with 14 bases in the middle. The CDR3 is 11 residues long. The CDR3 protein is CSVGGAGPQHF. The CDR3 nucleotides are TGCAGTGTAGGGGGGGCTGGACCCCAGCATTTT.

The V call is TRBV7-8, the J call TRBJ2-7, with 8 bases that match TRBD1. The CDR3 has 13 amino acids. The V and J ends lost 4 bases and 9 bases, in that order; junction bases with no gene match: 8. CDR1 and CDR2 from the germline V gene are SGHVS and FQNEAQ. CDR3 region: CASSWGQASGQYF. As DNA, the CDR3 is TGTGCCAGCAGCTGGGGACAGGCGAGCGGGCAGTACTTC.

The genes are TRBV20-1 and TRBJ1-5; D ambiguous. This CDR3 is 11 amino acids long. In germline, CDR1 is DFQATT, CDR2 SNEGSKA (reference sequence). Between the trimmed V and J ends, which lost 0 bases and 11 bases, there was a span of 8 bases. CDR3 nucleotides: TGCAGTGCTAGAGAGGGCCAGGCCCAGCATTTT. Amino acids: CSAREGQAQHF.

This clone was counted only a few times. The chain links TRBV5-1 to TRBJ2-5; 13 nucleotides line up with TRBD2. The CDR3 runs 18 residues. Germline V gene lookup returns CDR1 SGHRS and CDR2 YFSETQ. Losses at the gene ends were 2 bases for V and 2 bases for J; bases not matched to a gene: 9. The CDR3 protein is CASSFTSGRAVNQETQYF. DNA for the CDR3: TGCGCCAGCAGCTTTACTAGCGGGAGGGCCGTGAATCAAGAGACCCAGTACTTC.

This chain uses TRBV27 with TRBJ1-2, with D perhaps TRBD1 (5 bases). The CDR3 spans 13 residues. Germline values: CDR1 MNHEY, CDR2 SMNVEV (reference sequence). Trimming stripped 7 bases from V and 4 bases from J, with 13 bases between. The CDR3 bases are TGTGCCAGCACCGCAGGGTGGGCCTATGGCTACACCTTC. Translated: CASTAGWAYGYTF.

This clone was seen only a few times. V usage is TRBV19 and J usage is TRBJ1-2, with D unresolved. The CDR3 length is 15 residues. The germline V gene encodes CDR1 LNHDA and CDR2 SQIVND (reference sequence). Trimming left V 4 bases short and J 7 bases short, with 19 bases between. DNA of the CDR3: TGTGCCAGTAGTAACTCCCCTCGCCACCCGGTTGGCTACACCTTC. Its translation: CASSNSPRHPVGYTF.

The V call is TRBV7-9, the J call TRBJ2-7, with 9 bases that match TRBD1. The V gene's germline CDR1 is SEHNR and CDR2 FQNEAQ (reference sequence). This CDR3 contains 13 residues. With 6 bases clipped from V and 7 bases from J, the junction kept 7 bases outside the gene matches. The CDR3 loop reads CASRPGTGLEQYF. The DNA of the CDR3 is TGTGCCAGCAGGCCCGGGACAGGGCTAGAGCAGTACTTC.

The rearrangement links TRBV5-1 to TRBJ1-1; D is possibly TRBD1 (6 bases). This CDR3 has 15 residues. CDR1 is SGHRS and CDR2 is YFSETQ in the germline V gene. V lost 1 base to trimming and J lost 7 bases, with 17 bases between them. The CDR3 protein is CASSLSSTQGREAFF. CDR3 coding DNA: TGCGCCAGCAGCTTGTCATCTACACAGGGCCGTGAAGCTTTCTTT.

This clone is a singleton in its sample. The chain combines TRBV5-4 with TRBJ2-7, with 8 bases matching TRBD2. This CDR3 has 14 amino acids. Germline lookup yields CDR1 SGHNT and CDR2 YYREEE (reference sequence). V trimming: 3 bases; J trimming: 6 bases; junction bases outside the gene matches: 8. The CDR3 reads CASSSRGGPGEQYF. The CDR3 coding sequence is TGTGCCAGCAGCTCCCGGGGGGGCCCAGGCGAGCAGTACTTC. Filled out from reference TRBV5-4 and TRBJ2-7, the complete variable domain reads ETGVTQSPTHLIKTRGQQVTLRCSSQSGHNTVSWYQQALGQGPQFIFQYYREEENGRGNFPPRFSGLQFPNYSSELNVNALELDDSALYLCASSSRGGPGEQYFGPGTRLTVT.

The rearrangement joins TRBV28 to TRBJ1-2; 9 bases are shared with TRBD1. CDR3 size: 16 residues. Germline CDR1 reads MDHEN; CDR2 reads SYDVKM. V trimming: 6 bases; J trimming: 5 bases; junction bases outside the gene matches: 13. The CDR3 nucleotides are TGTGCCAGCAGCTGGGGACAGGGCATCAGTGGGTATGGCTACACCTTC. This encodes CASSWGQGISGYGYTF.

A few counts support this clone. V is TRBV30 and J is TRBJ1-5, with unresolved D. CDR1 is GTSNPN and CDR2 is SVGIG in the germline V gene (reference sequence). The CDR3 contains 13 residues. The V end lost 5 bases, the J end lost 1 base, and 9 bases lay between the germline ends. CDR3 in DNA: TGTGCCTGGGGCAGAGGAAGCAATCAGCCCCAGCATTTT. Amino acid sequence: CAWGRGSNQPQHF.

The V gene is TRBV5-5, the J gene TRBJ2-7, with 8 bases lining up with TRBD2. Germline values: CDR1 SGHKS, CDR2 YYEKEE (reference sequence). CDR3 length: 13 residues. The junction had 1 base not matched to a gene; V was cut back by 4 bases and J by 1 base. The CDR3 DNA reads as TGTGCCAGCAGCCAGCGGGAGTCCTACGAGCAGTACTTC. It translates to CASSQRESYEQYF. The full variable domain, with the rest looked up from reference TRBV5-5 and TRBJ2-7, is DAGVTQSPTHLIKTRGQQVTLRCSPISGHKSVSWYQQVLGQGPQFIFQYYEKEERGRGNFPDRFSARQFPNYSSELNVNALLLGDSALYLCASSQRESYEQYFGPGTRLTVT.

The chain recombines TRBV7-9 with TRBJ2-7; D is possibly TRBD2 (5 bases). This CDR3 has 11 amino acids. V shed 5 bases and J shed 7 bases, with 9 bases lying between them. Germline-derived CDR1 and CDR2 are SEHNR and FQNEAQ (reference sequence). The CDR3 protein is CASSTRGEQYF. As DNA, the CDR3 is TGTGCCAGCAGCACAAGAGGGGAGCAGTACTTC.

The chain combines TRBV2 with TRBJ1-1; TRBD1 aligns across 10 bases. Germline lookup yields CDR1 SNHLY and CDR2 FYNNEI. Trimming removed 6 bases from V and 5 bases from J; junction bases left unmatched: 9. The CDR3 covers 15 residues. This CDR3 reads CASRERQGAPTEAFF. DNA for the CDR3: TGTGCCAGCAGAGAGAGACAGGGGGCGCCTACTGAAGCTTTCTTT.

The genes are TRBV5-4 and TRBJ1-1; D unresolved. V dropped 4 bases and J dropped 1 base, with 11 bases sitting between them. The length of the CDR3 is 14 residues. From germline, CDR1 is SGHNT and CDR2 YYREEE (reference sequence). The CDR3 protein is CASSPGGRNTEAFF. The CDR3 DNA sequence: TGTGCCAGCAGCCCAGGAGGGAGGAACACTGAAGCTTTCTTT.

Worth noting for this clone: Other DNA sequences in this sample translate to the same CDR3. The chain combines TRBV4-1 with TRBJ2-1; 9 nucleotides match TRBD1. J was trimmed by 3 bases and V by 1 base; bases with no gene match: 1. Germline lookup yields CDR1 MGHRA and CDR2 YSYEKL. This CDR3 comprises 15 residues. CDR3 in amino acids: CASSQGGQGYNEQFF. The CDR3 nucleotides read TGCGCCAGCAGCCAAGGGGGACAGGGCTACAATGAGCAGTTCTTC.

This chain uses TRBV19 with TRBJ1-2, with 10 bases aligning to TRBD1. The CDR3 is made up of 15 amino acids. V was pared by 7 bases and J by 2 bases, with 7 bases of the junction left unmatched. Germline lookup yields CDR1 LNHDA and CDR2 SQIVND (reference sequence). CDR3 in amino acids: CASIKDRGGNYGYTF. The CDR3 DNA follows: TGTGCCAGTATAAAGGACAGGGGGGGAAACTATGGCTACACCTTC.

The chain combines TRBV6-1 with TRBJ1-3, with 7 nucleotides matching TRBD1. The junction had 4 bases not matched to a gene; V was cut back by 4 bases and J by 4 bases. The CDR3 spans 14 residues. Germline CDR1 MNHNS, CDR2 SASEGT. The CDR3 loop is CASSVTGVGNTIYF. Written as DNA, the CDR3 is TGTGCCAGCAGTGTTACAGGGGTCGGAAACACCATATATTTT.

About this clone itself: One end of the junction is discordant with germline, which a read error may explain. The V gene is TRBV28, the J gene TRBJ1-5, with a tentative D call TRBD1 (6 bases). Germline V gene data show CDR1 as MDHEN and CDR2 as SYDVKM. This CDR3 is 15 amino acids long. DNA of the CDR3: TGTGCCAGCACTTTAGGGGGGAATAGCAATCAGCCCCAGCATTTT. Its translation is CASTLGGNSNQPQHF. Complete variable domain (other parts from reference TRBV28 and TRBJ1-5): DVKVTQSSRYLVKRTGEKVFLECVQDMDHENMFWYRQDPGLGLRLIYFSYDVKMKEKGDIPEGYSVSREKKERFSLILESASTNQTSMYLCASTLGGNSNQPQHFGDGTRLSIL.

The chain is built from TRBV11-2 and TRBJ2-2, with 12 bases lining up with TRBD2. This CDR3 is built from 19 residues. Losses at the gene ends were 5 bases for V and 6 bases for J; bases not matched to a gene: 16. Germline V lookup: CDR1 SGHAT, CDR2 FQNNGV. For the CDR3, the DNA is TGTGCCAGCAGCGACATTAGCCGACTAGCGGGAGAAGGAGCCGGGGAGCTGTTTTTT. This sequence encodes CASSDISRLAGEGAGELFF.

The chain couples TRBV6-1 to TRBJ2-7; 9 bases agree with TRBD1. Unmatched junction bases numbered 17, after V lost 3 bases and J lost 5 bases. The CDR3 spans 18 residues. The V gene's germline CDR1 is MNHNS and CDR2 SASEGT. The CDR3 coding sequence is TGTGCCAGCAGTGAGATGGACCCTTGGGGACAGGGAGGTCACGAGCAGTACTTC. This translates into CASSEMDPWGQGGHEQYF.